The rows below give T cell receptor beta chains drawn from one sample of a study of graft-versus-host responses after intestinal transplantation. Some clones are missing from TCRdb's copy, which holds only in-frame ones; the method was immunoSEQ multiplex PCR. The sample holds approximately 110,000 clones, 90% to 95% seen once. Their antigen targets remain unknown. The specimen was unstimulated CD4+ T cells sorted from spleen or lymph node cells, collected before transplant. The receptors were gathered from a human donor who was the organ donor for an intestinal transplant. The CDR3 runs from the conserved cysteine through the conserved F or W. The D gene is left open where the match is weak. Clone size is not always given. Where it is, it says once, few, many or a class for expanded clones.

CDR3aa | CDR3nt | d_gene | j_gene | v_gene | len | abundance
CARNPAPFSTAGDNEQFF | TGTGCCAGGAACCCAGCACCGTTTAGTACAGCGGGAGACAATGAGCAGTTCTTC | TRBD2 | TRBJ2-1 | TRBV28 | 18 | .
CASSLYSLNEQFF | TGTGCCAGCAGTTTGTATAGCTTGAATGAGCAGTTCTTC | . | TRBJ2-1 | TRBV27 | 13 | .
CASSFRAKGNSPLHF | TGTGCCAGCAGTTTTCGTGCCAAGGGAAATTCACCCCTCCACTTT | . | TRBJ1-6 | TRBV28 | 15 | .
CASSSATSTGELFF | TGTGCCAGCAGCTCGGCCACTTCCACCGGGGAGCTGTTTTTT | . | TRBJ2-2 | TRBV5-4 | 14 | .
CASSKVETSGGKLFF | TGTGCCAGCAGCAAAGTTGAAACGAGCGGAGGAAAACTGTTTTTT | . | TRBJ1-4 | TRBV21-1 | 15 | .
CASSVRGTGEQFF | TGTGCCAGCAGCGTGAGGGGTACTGGAGAGCAGTTCTTC | . | TRBJ2-1 | TRBV9 | 13 | once
CASSGLNYEQYF | TGTGCCAGCAGTGGACTGAACTACGAGCAGTACTTC | . | TRBJ2-7 | TRBV25-1 | 12 | .
CASGLTSGNTGELFF | TGTGCTAGTGGTTTGACTAGCGGGAACACCGGGGAGCTGTTTTTT | TRBD2 | TRBJ2-2 | TRBV12-5 | 15 | .
CAWTLQYSYNEQFF | TGTGCCTGGACCCTCCAGTATTCCTACAATGAGCAGTTCTTC | . | TRBJ2-1 | TRBV30 | 14 | .
CASSLKGTDTQYF | TGTGCCAGCAGCCTGAAGGGCACAGATACGCAGTATTTT | . | TRBJ2-3 | TRBV9 | 13 | .
CASSPGLGGGYTF | TGCGCCAGCAGCCCAGGTCTCGGCGGTGGCTACACCTTC | . | TRBJ1-2 | TRBV5-1 | 13 | .
CASSLVRDQPQHF | TGTGCCAGCAGCTTGGTGAGGGACCAGCCCCAGCATTTT | . | TRBJ1-5 | TRBV7-2 | 13 | .
CSVGQEWTEAFF | TGCAGCGTTGGACAGGAGTGGACTGAAGCTTTCTTT | . | TRBJ1-1 | TRBV29-1 | 12 | .
CASSLDFNTEAFF | TGTGCCAGCAGTTTGGACTTTAACACTGAAGCTTTCTTT | . | TRBJ1-1 | TRBV6-5 | 13 | .
CASQDSPTQYNEQFF | TGTGCCAGTCAAGACAGTCCAACCCAATACAATGAGCAGTTCTTC | . | TRBJ2-1 | TRBV19 | 15 | .
CASSLVGSPTDTQYF | TGTGCCAGCAGCTTAGTCGGCAGCCCCACAGATACGCAGTATTTT | . | TRBJ2-3 | TRBV7-2 | 15 | once
CASTATGRSGYTF | TGTGCCAGTACCGCGACAGGGAGGTCGGGCTACACCTTC | TRBD1 | TRBJ1-2 | TRBV19 | 13 | .
CASSISVSTDTQYF | TGTGCCAGCAGCATTAGCGTCAGCACAGATACGCAGTATTTT | . | TRBJ2-3 | TRBV5-6 | 14 | .
CATRSDKNYGYTF | TGTGCCACCAGATCGGACAAAAACTATGGCTACACCTTC | . | TRBJ1-2 | TRBV19 | 13 | .
CASSWGTDLRGYTF | TGTGCCAGCAGCTGGGGGACAGATCTGAGGGGCTACACCTTC | TRBD1 | TRBJ1-2 | TRBV7-3 | 14 | .
CASSRGPTNTQYF | TGTGCCAGCAGCCGAGGTCCTACTAATACGCAGTATTTT | . | TRBJ2-3 | TRBV7-2 | 13 | .
CASKPRGSGNTIYF | TGTGCCAGCAAACCTCGGGGGTCTGGAAACACCATATATTTT | . | TRBJ1-3 | TRBV6-1 | 14 | .
CASSPLNLQVGGSNEKLFF | TGTGCCAGCAGCCCGCTTAACCTTCAGGTTGGGGGGTCTAATGAAAAACTGTTTTTT | . | TRBJ1-4 | TRBV7-9 | 19 | .
CASRNRGADTQYF | TGTGCCAGTCGGAACCGAGGGGCAGATACGCAGTATTTT | . | TRBJ2-3 | TRBV6-1 | 13 | .
CAIRMGGDEKLFF | TGTGCCATCCGGATGGGCGGGGATGAAAAACTGTTTTTT | . | TRBJ1-4 | TRBV10-3 | 13 | .
CASSWGAEAFF | TGCGCCAGCAGCTGGGGGGCCGAAGCTTTCTTT | . | TRBJ1-1 | TRBV5-1 | 11 | .
CASSRLGGRQSFYGYTF | TGTGCCAGCAGTCGTTTGGGGGGTAGACAATCCTTCTATGGCTACACCTTC | . | TRBJ1-2 | TRBV28 | 17 | .
CASSDWKYSNQPQHF | TGTGCCAGTTCGGACTGGAAATATAGCAATCAGCCCCAGCATTTT | . | TRBJ1-5 | TRBV19 | 15 | .
CASSQGWPSEAYEQYF | TGTGCCAGCAGCCAAGGTTGGCCTAGCGAAGCCTACGAGCAGTACTTC | . | TRBJ2-7 | TRBV4-2 | 16 | .
CATSRAQFGGGNTEAFF | TGTGCCACCAGCAGAGCTCAGTTTGGAGGGGGGAACACTGAAGCTTTCTTT | . | TRBJ1-1 | TRBV15 | 17 | .
CASSVEAGGLGQYF | TGTGCCAGCAGCGTAGAGGCCGGGGGGCTGGGGCAGTACTTC | . | TRBJ2-7 | TRBV9 | 14 | .
CASSQEPTGGRGYEQYF | TGCGCCAGCAGCCAAGAGCCGACCGGCGGGAGGGGTTACGAGCAGTACTTC | TRBD2 | TRBJ2-7 | TRBV4-1 | 17 | .
CATNPTSSSTDTQYF | TGTGCCACCAACCCTACTAGCAGCAGCACAGATACGCAGTATTTT | . | TRBJ2-3 | TRBV6-1 | 15 | .
CASSSTMRQTQYF | TGCGCCAGCAGCTCGACAATGCGACAGACCCAGTACTTC | . | TRBJ2-5 | TRBV5-1 | 13 | .
CASSWTSGIYNEQFF | TGTGCCAGCAGTTGGACTAGCGGAATTTACAATGAGCAGTTCTTC | TRBD2 | TRBJ2-1 | TRBV27 | 15 | .